The next 12 T cell receptor beta chains were all read from a single sample in a study of post-analysis software for immune sequencing data. Study observations and caveats: When patients were compared with controls, a handful of TRBV segments were more frequent, TRBV5-6, TRBV5-1 and TRBV20-1 among them.

For these receptors, no antigen is known. Unique molecular identifiers had been added to the TCR beta cDNA libraries. TCRdb itself ran the PCR reads through MiXCR, one entry per CDR3 protein. Here the sample spans approximately 350,000 distinct CDR3 sequences, around a third being singletons. Sequencing was performed on blood. The origin of the receptors is a girl aged 5 to 17 with multiple sclerosis.

V is TRBV4-1 and J is TRBJ1-2; D is possibly TRBD1 (6 bases). The CDR3 runs 14 residues. Germline V lookup: CDR1 MGHRA, CDR2 YSYEKL. The germline V and J ends were trimmed by 4 bases and 2 bases, with 11 bases remaining between them. The CDR3 sequence: CASSLSDSNYGYTF. In nucleotides, the CDR3 is TGCGCCAGCAGCCTCTCGGACAGCAACTATGGCTACACCTTC.

The chain has TRBV10-3 and TRBJ2-7, with D possibly being TRBD1 (5 bases). Deletions cut 7 bases from V and 5 bases from J, with 12 bases between. Germline values: CDR1 ENHRY, CDR2 SYGVKD. The CDR3 length is 12 residues. CDR3 nucleotide sequence: TGTGCCATCATGGCAGGGAACGACGAGCAGTACTTC. As protein: CAIMAGNDEQYF.

The rearrangement links TRBV7-9 to TRBJ2-7; 7 nucleotides match TRBD1. The germline gives CDR1 SEHNR, CDR2 FQNEAQ (reference sequence). V shed 0 bases, J shed 5 bases, and the junction held 7 bases outside the gene matches. The length of the CDR3 is 15 residues. The CDR3 reads CASSLASGTVDEQYF. The CDR3 nucleotides are TGTGCCAGCAGCTTAGCTTCTGGGACAGTCGACGAGCAGTACTTC.

This chain connects TRBV6-5 to TRBJ2-7; D is unresolved. This CDR3 region has 11 residues. Germline CDR1 reads MNHEY; CDR2 reads SVGAGI. V lost 6 bases and J 1 base, leaving 4 bases between the germline ends. The CDR3, as DNA: TGTGCCAGCAGACATTCCTACGAGCAGTACTTC. This gives the protein CASRHSYEQYF.

This clonotype has just a few counts. CDR3 bases: TGTGCCAGCTCACCTGGGACCGCTAAAAACATTCAGTACTTC. Translated, it gives CASSPGTAKNIQYF. This rearrangement joins TRBV18 to TRBJ2-4; D possibly matches TRBD1 or TRBD2 (5 bases each). The CDR3 length is 14 residues. Germline CDR1 and CDR2: KGHSH and LQKENI. The ends were cut back, 3 bases at V and 4 bases at J, with 10 bases in the middle.

The J gene is TRBJ1-2, the V gene TRBV7-9, with unresolved D. Germline V gene data show CDR1 as SEHNR and CDR2 as FQNEAQ (reference sequence). The germline V and J ends were trimmed by 2 bases and 2 bases, with 15 bases remaining between them. The CDR3 contains 16 residues. CDR3 loop: CASSLPQGPTNYGYTF. For the CDR3, the DNA is TGTGCCAGCAGCTTACCTCAAGGGCCCACCAACTATGGCTACACCTTC.

This clonotype appeared many times. V usage is TRBV4-2 and J usage is TRBJ2-5, with 8 bases fitting TRBD2. V trimming: 3 bases; J trimming: 2 bases; junction bases outside the gene matches: 8. Germline V gene lookup returns CDR1 LGHNA and CDR2 YNFKEQ. CDR3 length: 16 amino acids. In DNA, the CDR3 is TGTGCCAGCAGCCAGGTTAGCGGGGACTCTCAAGAGACCCAGTACTTC. This sequence encodes CASSQVSGDSQETQYF.

The chain has TRBV4-1 and TRBJ1-4; unclear D gene. Trimming removed 1 base at V and 7 bases at J, with 13 bases between. Germline lookup yields CDR1 MGHRA and CDR2 YSYEKL. The CDR3 loop spans 15 amino acids. The CDR3 sequence: CASSQGAGRGEKLFF. As DNA, the CDR3 is TGCGCCAGCAGCCAAGGGGCAGGACGGGGTGAAAAACTGTTTTTT.

The chain has TRBV10-3 and TRBJ1-2; TRBD1 aligns across 10 bases. V lost 4 bases to trimming and J lost 4 bases; unmatched junction nucleotides: 3. Germline CDR1 is ENHRY and CDR2 is SYGVKD. There are 14 residues in the CDR3. The CDR3 DNA sequence: TGTGCCATCAGTGTGACAGGGGGCAGCTATGGCTACACCTTC. This translates into CAISVTGGSYGYTF.

This clonotype was picked up a small number of times. The rearrangement joins TRBV27 to TRBJ1-2; weak D call: TRBD1 (5 bases). The CDR3 contains 14 residues. Trimming left V 5 bases short and J 5 bases short, with 15 bases between. Germline assignment: CDR1 MNHEY and CDR2 SMNVEV (reference sequence). CDR3 loop: CASSPKGGVYGYTF. CDR3 nucleotides: TGTGCCAGCAGTCCCAAGGGAGGGGTATATGGCTACACCTTC.

This clonotype turned up a few times. The chain employs TRBV10-3 and TRBJ2-7; D unresolved. Looked up from germline, CDR1 is ENHRY and CDR2 is SYGVKD. Trimming pared 0 bases from V and 7 bases from J, leaving 13 bases between. The CDR3 runs to 14 residues. CDR3 nucleotide sequence: TGTGCCATCAGTGAGTCTGGACCGGTCTGGGAGCAGTACTTC. Translation: CAISESGPVWEQYF.

The V gene is TRBV5-1, the J gene TRBJ2-2, with D tentatively TRBD1 (5 bases). The CDR3 loop spans 14 amino acids. Germline V gene lookup returns CDR1 SGHRS and CDR2 YFSETQ. V lost 5 bases and J 0 bases, leaving 8 bases between the germline ends. CDR3 sequence: CASRGATNTGELFF. The CDR3 nucleotides read TGCGCCAGCAGAGGGGCGACGAACACCGGGGAGCTGTTTTTT. The variable domain in full, with the rest retrieved from reference TRBV5-1 and TRBJ2-2, is KAGVTQTPRYLIKTRGQQVTLSCSPISGHRSVSWYQQTPGQGLQFLFEYFSETQRNKGNFPGRFSGRQFSNSRSEMNVSTLELGDSALYLCASRGATNTGELFFGEGSRLTVL.